These 29 T cell receptor beta chains came from one sample sequenced in a study of regulatory T cells in long-lasting Graves disease. As for time point: newly diagnosed GD, antithyroid drugs for less than 3 months. Construction of the TCR library relied on RNA isolated from PBMCs. The TCR beta library used iRepertoire HTBI primers with Arm-PCR amplification of CDR3. From the multiplex PCR reads, TCRdb called clonotypes with MiXCR, one entry per CDR3 protein. This sample has roughly 560,000 distinct CDR3 sequences; around 12% occur once, and the top ten carry more than 8%. This sample also appeared in a second study, on T cells in Graves' hyperthyroidism and ophthalmopathy.

Sequencing used peripheral blood mononuclear cells (PBMCs), obtained at new diagnosis, from a patient treated with antithyroid drugs. All receptors derive from a woman aged 25 to 39 with Graves disease.

The J gene is TRBJ2-1, the V gene TRBV7-9; D may match TRBD1 or TRBD2 (5 bases each). Trimming took off 5 bases at V and 10 bases at J, with 21 bases between the two ends. The germline V gene has CDR1 SEHNR and CDR2 FQNEAQ (reference sequence). The CDR3 length is 15 residues. CDR3 sequence reads: CASSPRDPRRNEQFF. The DNA for the CDR3 is TGTGCCAGCAGCCCCCGGGACCCCAGAAGAAACGAGCAGTTCTTC.

In its sample, this clonotype was seen many times. This chain uses TRBV12-3 or TRBV12-4 with TRBJ1-1; D is unresolved. The CDR3 is 13 amino acids. The V gene lost 4 bases and the J gene lost 3 bases, with 9 bases spanning the gap. The CDR3 DNA reads TGTGCCAGCAGTTGGCCGAACTACACTGAAGCTTTCTTT. It translates to CASSWPNYTEAFF.

This clonotype has at least ten counts. The chain uses TRBV19 and TRBJ2-1; 7 bases map to TRBD2. Per the germline V gene, CDR1 is LNHDA and CDR2 is SQIVND (reference sequence). V was pared by 7 bases and J by 4 bases, with 13 bases of the junction left unmatched. The CDR3 extends over 16 amino acids. CDR3 loop: CASILRASGKYNEQFF. The CDR3 DNA follows: TGTGCCAGTATCCTTCGGGCTAGCGGAAAATACAATGAGCAGTTCTTC.

This clonotype occurred once. A much more abundant neighbour one base away suggests this may be a read error. V usage is TRBV29-1 and J usage is TRBJ2-7; D gene ambiguous. The CDR3 sequence is 13 residues long. The germline CDR1 and CDR2 sequences are SQVTM and ANQGSEA. Trimming removed 4 bases from V and 7 bases from J, with 17 bases in between. The CDR3 loop is CSVGVDEYNEQYF. The CDR3 DNA follows: TGCAGCGTTGGGGTGGACGAGTACAATGAGCAGTACTTC.

In its sample, this clonotype was seen many times. The chain has TRBV28 and TRBJ2-1, with TRBD2 as a possible D gene (7 bases). The germline V gene encodes CDR1 MDHEN and CDR2 SYDVKM. Trimming took off 7 bases at V and 13 bases at J, with 20 bases between the two ends. This CDR3 spans 13 amino acids. This CDR3 is CASMWGGAQTQFF. CDR3 nucleotides: TGTGCCAGCATGTGGGGGGGCGCCCAAACCCAGTTCTTC.

In this sample, this clonotype turned up many times. The chain carries TRBV12-3 or TRBV12-4 and TRBJ2-5; D unclear. Trimming left V 6 bases short and J 4 bases short, with 18 bases between. CDR3 length: 15 amino acids. In nucleotides, the CDR3 is TGTGCCAGCAGACATAGGTCTGGCGCCTCAGAGACCCAGTACTTC. It encodes CASRHRSGASETQYF.

This clonotype was seen more than once but under ten times. The chain combines TRBV7-2 with TRBJ1-2, with 8 bases matching TRBD1. V trimming: 5 bases; J trimming: 8 bases; junction bases outside the gene matches: 10. The CDR3 spans 14 residues. Germline V gives CDR1 SGHTA, CDR2 FQGNSA. The CDR3 region is CASSRTGTLWGYTF. In DNA, the CDR3 is TGTGCCAGCAGCCGGACAGGGACACTTTGGGGCTACACCTTC.

This clonotype was seen at least ten times. This chain links TRBV10-3 with TRBJ1-1; the D gene is possibly TRBD1 (5 bases). The CDR3 loop spans 16 amino acids. Germline-derived CDR1 and CDR2 are ENHRY and SYGVKD. Trimming left V 3 bases short and J 1 base short, with 15 bases between. The CDR3 is CAISDLKGRENTEAFF. CDR3 nucleotide sequence: TGTGCCATCAGTGACCTTAAGGGACGGGAGAACACTGAAGCTTTCTTT.

There are many counts of this clonotype. The rearrangement links TRBV6-1 to TRBJ2-5; D gene uncertain. Trimming left V 6 bases short and J 5 bases short, with 7 bases between. In germline, CDR1 is MNHNS, CDR2 SASEGT. The CDR3 is 11 residues long. CDR3 amino acids: CASRLGETQYF. CDR3 in DNA: TGTGCCAGCAGGCTGGGGGAGACCCAGTACTTC.

This clonotype was observed at least ten times. This chain links TRBV2 with TRBJ2-2, with D tentatively TRBD2 (6 bases). Trimming took 7 bases from V and 4 from J, leaving 16 bases between them. The CDR3 has 15 residues. The germline V gene has CDR1 SNHLY and CDR2 FYNNEI. Here the CDR3 reads CASTPRGMGTGELFF. CDR3 DNA: TGTGCCAGCACCCCGCGCGGGATGGGCACCGGGGAGCTGTTTTTT.

This clonotype was observed a handful of times. This may be a read error: a much more frequent sequence differs by one nucleotide. This chain joins TRBV7-3 and TRBJ2-1; TRBD2 matches 12 bases. V shed 4 bases and J 4 bases; nucleotides not matched to a gene: 2. CDR1 and CDR2 from the germline V gene are SGHTA and FQGTGA. The CDR3 is 15 residues long. CDR3 nucleotides: TGTGCCAGCAGCTGGACTAGCGGGAAGTACAATGAGCAGTTCTTC. Protein: CASSWTSGKYNEQFF.

This clonotype was counted many times. The chain joins TRBV19 to TRBJ1-2, with a weak D call TRBD1 (5 bases). The CDR3 consists of 14 residues. V was pared by 5 bases and J by 2 bases, with 12 bases between. Germline CDR1 and CDR2: LNHDA and SQIVND (reference sequence). The CDR3 region has the DNA TGTGCCAGTAGTTCCGGGGCAGAGAACTATGGCTACACCTTC. Protein product: CASSSGAENYGYTF.

This clonotype was seen ten or more times. The CDR3 region is CASRDYLDGYTF. The DNA for the CDR3 is TGTGCCAGCAGGGACTATTTGGACGGCTACACCTTC. V and J are TRBV6-1 and TRBJ1-2; D is ambiguous. CDR1 is MNHNS, CDR2 SASEGT, per germline. There are 12 residues in the CDR3. The ends were cut back, 6 bases at V and 8 bases at J, with 13 bases in the middle.

This clonotype was found many times. The chain employs TRBV5-1 and TRBJ2-2; D unresolved. The length of the CDR3 is 15 residues. From germline, CDR1 is SGHRS and CDR2 YFSETQ. Trimming shortened V by 0 bases and J by 1 base, and 7 bases separated the two germline ends. The CDR3 DNA reads TGCGCCAGCAGCTTGGCGTCAGGGAACACCGGGGAGCTGTTTTTT. Translated, it gives CASSLASGNTGELFF.

This clonotype was seen more than once but under ten times. The genes are TRBV24-1 and TRBJ2-3; no clear D. Trimming stripped 3 bases from V and 4 bases from J, with 10 bases between. This CDR3 spans 14 amino acids. CDR1 and CDR2 from the germline V gene are KGHDR and SFDVKD. The CDR3 is CATSDPTGSDTQYF. The CDR3 nucleotides are TGTGCCACCAGTGATCCCACCGGCTCAGATACGCAGTATTTT.

This clonotype occurred many times. This chain joins TRBV6-2 or TRBV6-3 and TRBJ2-7; the D gene is possibly TRBD1 (6 bases). The CDR3 has 15 residues. Germline CDR1 MNHEY, CDR2 SVGEGT. V lost 7 bases and J 4 bases, leaving 20 bases between the germline ends. The CDR3 is CASNPPGGDRYEQYF. The CDR3 bases are TGTGCCAGCAACCCCCCGGGCGGCGACAGGTACGAGCAGTACTTC.

The chain couples TRBV18 to TRBJ1-6; 10 positions agree with TRBD1. Germline V gene sequence: CDR1 KGHSH, CDR2 LQKENI. The CDR3 has 14 residues. V was clipped by 5 bases and J by 7 bases; unmatched bases: 2. The CDR3 protein is CASSVDRGNSPLHF. The CDR3 DNA follows: TGTGCCAGCTCAGTGGACAGGGGGAATTCACCCCTCCACTTT.

The sample holds many counts of this clonotype. V usage is TRBV27 and J usage is TRBJ2-5; possibly TRBD1 for D (6 bases). Germline assignment: CDR1 MNHEY and CDR2 SMNVEV (reference sequence). The V end lost 3 bases, the J end lost 5 bases, and 10 bases lay between the germline ends. This CDR3 has 13 residues. The DNA for the CDR3 is TGTGCCAGCAGTTTTCAGGGGCCCGAGACCCAGTACTTC. It encodes CASSFQGPETQYF.

This clonotype was detected only a few times. The genes are TRBV7-9 and TRBJ2-4; 8 nucleotides align to TRBD2. This CDR3 comprises 16 residues. CDR1 is SEHNR, CDR2 FQNEAQ, per germline (reference sequence). V dropped 5 bases and J dropped 6; count of bases not matched to a gene: 12. The CDR3: CASSRPGGRSGNIQYF. CDR3 DNA: TGTGCCAGCAGCCGTCCCGGCGGGAGGTCCGGAAACATTCAGTACTTC. Looking up the rest from reference TRBV7-9 and TRBJ2-4 gives the full variable domain: DTGVSQNPRHKITKRGQNVTFRCDPISEHNRLYWYRQTLGQGPEFLTYFQNEAQLEKSRLLSDRFSAERPKGSFSTLEIQRTEQGDSAMYLCASSRPGGRSGNIQYFGAGTRLSVL.

The chain recombines TRBV6-9 with TRBJ2-7; tentatively, D is TRBD1 (6 bases). Germline loops: CDR1 MNHGY, CDR2 SVAAGI. CDR3 size: 15 residues. Trimming removed 3 bases at V and 4 bases at J, with 16 bases between. Here the CDR3 DNA reads TGTGCCAGCAGTTACGAGGACAGAGGACGATACGAGCAGTACTTC. Its protein is CASSYEDRGRYEQYF.

The chain links TRBV30 to TRBJ2-3, with 10 bases matching TRBD2. CDR1 GTSNPN and CDR2 SVGIG come from the germline V gene (reference sequence). This CDR3 has 15 residues. Losses at the gene ends were 4 bases for V and 2 bases for J; bases not matched to a gene: 6. The CDR3 nucleotides read TGTGCCTGGACCACGGGACTAGCGTACACAGATACGCAGTATTTT. Translated, it gives CAWTTGLAYTDTQYF. Full variable domain (outside the CDR3, taken from reference TRBV30 and TRBJ2-3): SQTIHQWPATLVQPVGSPLSLECTVEGTSNPNLYWYRQAAGRGLQLLFYSVGIGQISSEVPQNLSASRPQDRQFILSSKKLLLSDSGFYLCAWTTGLAYTDTQYFGPGTRLTVL.

The table lists this clonotype with many counts. The chain recombines TRBV10-3 with TRBJ1-6, with 10 nucleotides matching TRBD1. V shed 5 bases and J 8 bases; nucleotides not matched to a gene: 6. The germline V gene has CDR1 ENHRY and CDR2 SYGVKD. The CDR3 is made up of 15 amino acids. The CDR3 spells CAISNIGTGDSPLHF. CDR3 sequence (DNA): TGTGCCATCAGTAATATTGGGACAGGGGATTCACCCCTCCACTTT.

This clonotype was counted only a few times. The CDR3 DNA sequence: TGTGCCAGCAGCCAAGCGTATTCCTACGAGCAGTACTTC. Translating it yields CASSQAYSYEQYF. V and J are TRBV3-1 and TRBJ2-7; D unresolved. This CDR3 region has 13 residues. Germline assignment: CDR1 LGHDT and CDR2 YNNKEL (reference sequence). Trimming removed 1 base from V and 1 base from J, with 5 bases in between.

Concerning this clonotype itself: With a much larger clone just one base away, this may be a read error. The chain couples TRBV13 to TRBJ2-1; 9 nucleotides align to TRBD2. After removal of 2 bases from V and 6 bases from J, the junction contained 14 bases not matched to a gene. The CDR3 length is 18 residues. Germline CDR1 and CDR2: PRHDT and FYEKMQ (reference sequence). In nucleotides, the CDR3 is TGTGCCAGCAGCTTATGGCGTAGCGGGAGCTATAACGGCAATGAGCAGTTCTTC. Its protein is CASSLWRSGSYNGNEQFF.

This clonotype showed up many times. This chain links TRBV18 with TRBJ1-1; TRBD1 might be the D (5 bases). The germline V and J ends were trimmed by 0 bases and 0 bases, with 8 bases remaining between them. CDR1 and CDR2 from the germline V gene are KGHSH and LQKENI. This CDR3 has 15 residues. CDR3 nucleotides: TGTGCCAGCTCACCACCGACCAGGGTGAACACTGAAGCTTTCTTT. It specifies CASSPPTRVNTEAFF.

A few counts support this clonotype. This chain joins TRBV20-1 and TRBJ2-1, with D perhaps TRBD1 or TRBD2 (5 bases each). The germline V gene has CDR1 DFQATT and CDR2 SNEGSKA (reference sequence). This CDR3 spans 13 amino acids. The chain's CDR3 is CSALGTGYNEQFF. Written as DNA, the CDR3 is TGCAGCGCCCTGGGGACCGGCTACAATGAGCAGTTCTTC.

This clonotype was found many times. CDR3 nucleotide sequence: TGTGCCAGCAGCTTCGGGCTGGACAGATACAGCTCCTACGAGCAGTACTTC. It is translated as CASSFGLDRYSSYEQYF. The chain recombines TRBV4-2 with TRBJ2-7, with a weak D call TRBD1 (6 bases). The CDR3 spans 17 residues. The germline V gene encodes CDR1 LGHNA and CDR2 YNFKEQ. V lost 5 bases, J lost 0 bases, and 20 bases lay in between.

This clonotype was seen at least ten times. The chain recombines TRBV7-2 with TRBJ1-1, with TRBD1 matching over 7 bases. The CDR3 sequence is 14 residues long. Germline lookup yields CDR1 SGHTA and CDR2 FQGNSA. The trim removed 5 bases at V and 0 bases at J, leaving 3 bases unmatched. The CDR3 DNA reads as TGTGCCAGCAGCACGGGACAGATGAACACTGAAGCTTTCTTT. It encodes CASSTGQMNTEAFF.

Ten or more counts support this clonotype. The chain links TRBV11-2 to TRBJ2-7; D gene uncertain. This CDR3 spans 15 amino acids. Trimming removed 5 bases at V and 3 bases at J, with 17 bases between. Germline CDR1 and CDR2: SGHAT and FQNNGV. The DNA of the CDR3 is TGTGCCAGCAGCGACCCCCCCTCGGGCGGCTACGAGCAGTACTTC. It yields the protein CASSDPPSGGYEQYF. The whole variable domain, filled in from reference TRBV11-2 and TRBJ2-7, reads EAGVAQSPRYKIIEKRQSVAFWCNPISGHATLYWYQQILGQGPKLLIQFQNNGVVDDSQLPKDRFSAERLKGVDSTLKIQPAKLEDSAVYLCASSDPPSGGYEQYFGPGTRLTVT.